The 24 T cell receptor beta chains below were found in one sample sequenced in a study of blood T cell repertoires in COVID-19. Profiled with immunoSEQ multiplex PCR; TCRdb holds only in-frame clones, not every one. The sample lists around 65,000 clones, roughly four fifths occurring once. Sequences were obtained from peripheral blood. Receptor source: a human donor in a cohort sampled during active COVID-19.

This clone has only one observation. This sequence joins TRBV6-5 and TRBJ1-1, with D possibly TRBD1 on 6 matching bases. The CDR3 has 14 amino acids. The V and J ends lost 9 bases and 1 base respectively, with 15 bases between them. The germline gives CDR1 MNHEY, CDR2 SVGAGI. The CDR3 bases are TGTGCCAGTGGGCCGGGACAAACGAACACTGAAGCTTTCTTT. Encoded protein: CASGPGQTNTEAFF.

CDR3 DNA sequence: TGTGCCACCAGTGTTAAGGGGGCTCGGCAGGGAATGGAGGAGACCCAGTACTTC. As protein: CATSVKGARQGMEETQYF. The chain combines TRBV24-1 with TRBJ2-5, with 7 bases aligning to TRBD1. This CDR3 is built from 18 residues. Germline CDR1 KGHDR, CDR2 SFDVKD. The ends lost 5 bases at V and 5 bases at J; junction bases unmatched: 19.

The table lists this clone with a count of one. The chain combines TRBV6-1 with TRBJ1-1, with unresolved D. From germline, CDR1 is MNHNS and CDR2 SASEGT. This CDR3 spans 17 amino acids. The V and J ends lost 3 bases and 0 bases respectively, with 17 bases between them. The CDR3 region has the DNA TGTGCCAGCAGTGAGATTTTGGGAGGGAACATGAACACTGAAGCTTTCTTT. Amino acids: CASSEILGGNMNTEAFF.

The chain links TRBV9 to TRBJ2-2; perhaps TRBD2 as D (6 bases). Germline lookup yields CDR1 SGDLS and CDR2 YYNGEE. This CDR3 comprises 14 residues. V was trimmed by 4 bases and J by 6 bases, leaving 13 bases between them. Written as DNA, the CDR3 is TGTGCCAGCAGCAGGCAGGGAGGCTCCGGGGAGCTGTTTTTT. This codes for CASSRQGGSGELFF.

This chain uses TRBV5-4 with TRBJ2-5; the D gene is possibly TRBD1 (7 bases). The V and J ends lost 3 bases and 0 bases respectively, with 18 bases between them. Per the germline V gene, CDR1 is SGHNT and CDR2 is YYREEE (reference sequence). This CDR3 region has 17 residues. As DNA, the CDR3 is TGTGCCAGCAGCTCCGGAGGGACGACAGGGTACCAAGAGACCCAGTACTTC. Its translation: CASSSGGTTGYQETQYF. Combining the CDR3 with reference TRBV5-4 and TRBJ2-5 gives the whole variable domain ETGVTQSPTHLIKTRGQQVTLRCSSQSGHNTVSWYQQALGQGPQFIFQYYREEENGRGNFPPRFSGLQFPNYSSELNVNALELDDSALYLCASSSGGTTGYQETQYFGPGTRLLVL.

V gene TRBV2 combines with J gene TRBJ2-1; tentative D call: TRBD1 (5 bases). Germline CDR1 reads SNHLY; CDR2 reads FYNNEI. There are 15 residues in the CDR3. With 2 bases removed from V and 3 bases from J, the gap between germline ends came to 11 bases. The DNA for the CDR3 is TGTGCCAGCAGTGAAAAGGGGATACACTACAATGAGCAGTTCTTC. It encodes CASSEKGIHYNEQFF.

V and J are TRBV7-2 and TRBJ2-7; weak D call: TRBD1 (6 bases). Between the trimmed V and J ends, which lost 1 base and 0 bases, there was a span of 16 bases. The V gene's germline CDR1 is SGHTA and CDR2 FQGNSA. The CDR3 is made up of 17 amino acids. The CDR3 DNA reads as TGTGCCAGCAGCTTAGAGGGGGTGGGCAGTAGCTCCTACGAGCAGTACGTC. Protein sequence: CASSLEGVGSSSYEQYV.

This rearrangement joins TRBV13 to TRBJ2-7, with D possibly being TRBD2 (6 bases). The CDR3 is 14 amino acids. Trimming removed 2 bases at V and 0 bases at J, with 8 bases between. Germline V CDR1 and CDR2: PRHDT, FYEKMQ (reference sequence). CDR3 region: CASSLREVSYEQYV. The CDR3 nucleotides are TGTGCCAGCAGCTTAAGGGAGGTCTCCTACGAGCAGTACGTC.

The V call is TRBV6-5, the J call TRBJ1-1; 8 nucleotides agree with TRBD1. Per the germline V gene, CDR1 is MNHEY and CDR2 is SVGAGI. The CDR3 runs 15 residues. Trimming took 1 base from V and 5 from J; bases not matched to a gene: 6. The CDR3 sequence: CASSYYGQGRTEAFF. DNA for the CDR3: TGTGCCAGCAGTTACTACGGACAGGGACGGACTGAAGCTTTCTTT.

This clone was detected once. The CDR3 loop reads CASSTQQGGWNTGELFF. As DNA, the CDR3 is TGCGCCAGCAGCACCCAACAGGGTGGGTGGAACACCGGGGAGCTGTTTTTT. The V gene is TRBV5-1, the J gene TRBJ2-2, with TRBD1 as a possible D gene (6 bases). V lost 4 bases and J 1 base, leaving 17 bases between the germline ends. The CDR3 length is 17 residues. Germline V gives CDR1 SGHRS, CDR2 YFSETQ.

The chain recombines TRBV6-5 with TRBJ1-1; maybe TRBD1 (5 bases). The CDR3 has 12 amino acids. With 4 bases removed from V and 11 bases from J, the gap between germline ends came to 14 bases. Germline V lookup: CDR1 MNHEY, CDR2 SVGAGI. The CDR3 here is CASSFSRVGAFF. CDR3 bases: TGTGCCAGCAGTTTCTCCAGGGTTGGTGCTTTCTTT.

The chain has TRBV6-5 and TRBJ2-7; TRBD2 aligns across 7 bases. This CDR3 spans 13 amino acids. Trimming cost V 6 bases and J 4 bases; bases outside gene matches: 6. Per germline, CDR1 MNHEY and CDR2 SVGAGI. The CDR3 region is CASSGTTPYEQYV. The CDR3 bases are TGTGCCAGCAGCGGGACTACCCCATACGAGCAGTACGTC.

V usage is TRBV7-2 and J usage is TRBJ2-5; 7 positions match TRBD2. Trimming cost V 4 bases and J 7 bases; bases outside gene matches: 15. Germline V CDR1 and CDR2: SGHTA, FQGNSA. CDR3 length: 16 residues. The CDR3 reads CASSSGIAGYSGTQYF. The CDR3 coding sequence is TGTGCCAGCAGCTCCGGGATAGCGGGTTATTCAGGGACCCAGTACTTC. Full variable domain (rest looked up from reference TRBV7-2 and TRBJ2-5): GAGVSQSPSNKVTEKGKDVELRCDPISGHTALYWYRQSLGQGLEFLIYFQGNSAPDKSGLPSDRFSAERTGGSVSTLTIQRTQQEDSAVYLCASSSGIAGYSGTQYFGPGTRLLVL.

The genes are TRBV19 and TRBJ2-3; TRBD2 might be the D (6 bases). Germline CDR1 reads LNHDA; CDR2 reads SQIVND (reference sequence). V lost 8 bases to trimming and J lost 6 bases, with 6 bases between them. The CDR3 consists of 10 residues. In nucleotides, the CDR3 is TGTGCCAGTGGGGGGGATACGCAGTATTTT. Its protein product is CASGGDTQYF. Filled out from reference TRBV19 and TRBJ2-3, the complete variable domain reads DGGITQSPKYLFRKEGQNVTLSCEQNLNHDAMYWYRQDPGQGLRLIYYSQIVNDFQKGDIAEGYSVSREKKESFPLTVTSAQKNPTAFYLCASGGDTQYFGPGTRLTVL.

This clone was recorded at least ten times. The V and J genes are TRBV6-5 and TRBJ2-7, with TRBD1 matching over 7 bases. V lost 7 bases, J lost 2 bases, and 11 bases stayed unmatched. Germline V gene lookup returns CDR1 MNHEY and CDR2 SVGAGI. The CDR3 is 15 residues long. This chain's CDR3 is CASTYEYRGAYEQYF. The CDR3 region has the DNA TGTGCCAGCACCTACGAGTACAGGGGCGCCTACGAGCAGTACTTC.

V is TRBV5-1 and J is TRBJ1-5, with D possibly matching TRBD1 (5 bases). The CDR3 is made up of 14 amino acids. In germline, CDR1 is SGHRS, CDR2 YFSETQ. V lost 5 bases, J lost 6 bases, and 15 bases lay in between. The CDR3 reads CASSTGEDTQPQHF. As DNA, the CDR3 is TGCGCCAGCAGTACGGGGGAAGATACTCAGCCCCAGCATTTT.

The chain joins TRBV2 to TRBJ2-2; 7 bases agree with TRBD1. After removal of 6 bases from V and 0 bases from J, the junction contained 4 bases not matched to a gene. The length of the CDR3 is 15 residues. Germline CDR1 and CDR2: SNHLY and FYNNEI. CDR3 amino acids: CASRGDRSNTGELFF. CDR3 sequence (DNA): TGTGCCAGCAGGGGGGACAGATCGAACACCGGGGAGCTGTTTTTT.

The chain is built from TRBV5-1 and TRBJ2-5; the D is unclear. Trimming stripped 4 bases from V and 5 bases from J, with 15 bases between. The CDR3 is 14 amino acids. CDR1 SGHRS and CDR2 YFSETQ come from the germline V gene. The CDR3 spells CASSQNTVRETQYF. The DNA for the CDR3 is TGCGCCAGCAGCCAAAATACCGTTCGGGAGACCCAGTACTTC.

This clone was detected a few times. The DNA of the CDR3 is TGTGCCAGCAGCTTCCCGGGACAGGGTGGTGAAAAACTGTTTTTT. Amino acid sequence: CASSFPGQGGEKLFF. The chain is built from TRBV7-8 and TRBJ1-4, with TRBD1 matching 9 bases. This CDR3 has 15 residues. The J segment lost 7 bases and the V segment lost 3 bases, leaving 6 bases of the junction unmatched. Germline loops: CDR1 SGHVS, CDR2 FQNEAQ.

This clone was detected once. V usage is TRBV7-2 and J usage is TRBJ1-1, with 9 bases identical to TRBD1. Germline V gives CDR1 SGHTA, CDR2 FQGNSA. The length of the CDR3 is 13 residues. V trimming: 4 bases; J trimming: 7 bases; junction bases outside the gene matches: 4. The CDR3 loop is CASSYRGRIEAFF. The CDR3 nucleotides are TGTGCCAGCAGCTACAGGGGGCGGATTGAAGCTTTCTTT.

This clone was observed a single time. V gene TRBV11-2 combines with J gene TRBJ2-3; maybe TRBD2 (6 bases). Germline CDR1 SGHAT, CDR2 FQNNGV. The CDR3 is made up of 15 amino acids. The V end was cut by 7 bases, the J end by 1 base, with 15 bases between. CDR3 in amino acids: CASTIRRAGTDTQYF. The CDR3 nucleotides read TGTGCCAGCACCATCCGGAGGGCCGGCACAGATACGCAGTATTTT.

This sequence joins TRBV11-3 and TRBJ2-3; 8 positions match TRBD2. The germline CDR1 and CDR2 sequences are SGHNT and YENEEA. The V and J ends lost 5 bases and 2 bases, in that order; junction bases with no gene match: 3. The CDR3 spans 14 residues. CDR3 nucleotides: TGTGCCAGCAGCCCGGGGGGGACCACAGATACGCAGTATTTT. Protein product: CASSPGGTTDTQYF.

The chain carries TRBV10-1 and TRBJ1-1; no definite D call. Trimming removed 5 bases from V and 0 bases from J, with 13 bases in between. CDR3 size: 15 residues. Germline lookup yields CDR1 WNHNN and CDR2 SYGVQD (reference sequence). CDR3 amino acids: CASSPMFGVNTEAFF. CDR3 DNA sequence: TGCGCCAGCAGTCCTATGTTTGGAGTGAACACTGAAGCTTTCTTT.

V is TRBV4-2 and J is TRBJ1-5; 9 nucleotides line up with TRBD1. CDR3 length: 17 residues. Germline V gene lookup returns CDR1 LGHNA and CDR2 YNFKEQ. V was pared by 0 bases and J by 0 bases, with 3 bases of the junction left unmatched. The CDR3 protein is CASSQEGTGISNQPQHF. DNA of the CDR3: TGTGCCAGCAGCCAAGAGGGGACAGGGATTAGCAATCAGCCCCAGCATTTT.